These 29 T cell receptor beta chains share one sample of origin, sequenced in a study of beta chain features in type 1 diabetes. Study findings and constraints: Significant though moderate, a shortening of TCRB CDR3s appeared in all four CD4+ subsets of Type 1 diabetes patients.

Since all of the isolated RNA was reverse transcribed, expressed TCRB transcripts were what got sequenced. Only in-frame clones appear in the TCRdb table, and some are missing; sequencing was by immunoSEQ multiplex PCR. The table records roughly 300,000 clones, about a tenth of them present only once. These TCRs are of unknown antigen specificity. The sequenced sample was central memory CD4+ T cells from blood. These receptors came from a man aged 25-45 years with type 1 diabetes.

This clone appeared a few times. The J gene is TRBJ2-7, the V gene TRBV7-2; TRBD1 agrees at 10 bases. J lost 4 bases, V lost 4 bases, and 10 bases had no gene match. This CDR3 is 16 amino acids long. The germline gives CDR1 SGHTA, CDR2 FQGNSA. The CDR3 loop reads CASSSAWGTGAYEQYF. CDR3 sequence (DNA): TGTGCCAGCAGCTCCGCATGGGGGACAGGGGCATACGAGCAGTACTTC.

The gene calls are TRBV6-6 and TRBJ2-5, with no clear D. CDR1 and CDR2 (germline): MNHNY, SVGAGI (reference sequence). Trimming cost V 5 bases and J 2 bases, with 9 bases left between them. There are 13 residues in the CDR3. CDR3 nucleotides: TGTGCCAGCAGTGCCCATTTACAAGAGACCCAGTACTTC. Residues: CASSAHLQETQYF.

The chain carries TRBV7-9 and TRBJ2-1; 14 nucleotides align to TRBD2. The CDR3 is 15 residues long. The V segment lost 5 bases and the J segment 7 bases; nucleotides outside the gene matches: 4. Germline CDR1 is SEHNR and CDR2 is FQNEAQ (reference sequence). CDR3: CASSRWTSGGNEQFF. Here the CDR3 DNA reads TGTGCCAGCAGCCGTTGGACTAGCGGGGGGAATGAGCAGTTCTTC.

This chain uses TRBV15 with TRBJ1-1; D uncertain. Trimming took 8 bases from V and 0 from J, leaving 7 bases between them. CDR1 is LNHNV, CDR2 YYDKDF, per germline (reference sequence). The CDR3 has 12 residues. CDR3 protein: CATRTMNTEAFF. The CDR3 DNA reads TGTGCCACCCGAACGATGAACACTGAAGCTTTCTTT.

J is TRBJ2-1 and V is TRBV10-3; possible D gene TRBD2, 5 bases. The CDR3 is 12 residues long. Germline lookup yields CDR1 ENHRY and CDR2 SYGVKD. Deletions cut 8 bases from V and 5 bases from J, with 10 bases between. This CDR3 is CAICEGDNEQFF. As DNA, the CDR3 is TGTGCCATCTGCGAGGGAGACAATGAGCAGTTCTTC.

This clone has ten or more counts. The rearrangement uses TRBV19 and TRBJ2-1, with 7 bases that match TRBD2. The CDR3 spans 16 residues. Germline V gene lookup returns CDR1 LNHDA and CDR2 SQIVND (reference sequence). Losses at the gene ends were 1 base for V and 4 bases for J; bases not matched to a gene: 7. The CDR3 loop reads CASSIVSGVGYNEQFF. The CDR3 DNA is TGTGCCAGTAGTATAGTAAGCGGGGTTGGTTACAATGAGCAGTTCTTC.

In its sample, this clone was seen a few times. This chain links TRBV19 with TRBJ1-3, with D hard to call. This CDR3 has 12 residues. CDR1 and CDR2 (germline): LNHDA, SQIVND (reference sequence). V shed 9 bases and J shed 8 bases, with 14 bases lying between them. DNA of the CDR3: TGTGCCAGCGGGAGTTTTGGTGACACCATATATTTT. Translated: CASGSFGDTIYF. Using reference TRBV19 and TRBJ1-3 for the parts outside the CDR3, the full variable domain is DGGITQSPKYLFRKEGQNVTLSCEQNLNHDAMYWYRQDPGQGLRLIYYSQIVNDFQKGDIAEGYSVSREKKESFPLTVTSAQKNPTAFYLCASGSFGDTIYFGEGSWLTVV.

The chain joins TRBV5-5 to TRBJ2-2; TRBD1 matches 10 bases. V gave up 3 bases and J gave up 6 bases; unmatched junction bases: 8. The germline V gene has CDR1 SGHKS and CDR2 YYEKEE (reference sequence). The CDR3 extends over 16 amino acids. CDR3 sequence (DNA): TGTGCCAGCAGCTCTCCGGGACAGGGGATATCCGGGGAGCTGTTTTTT. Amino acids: CASSSPGQGISGELFF.

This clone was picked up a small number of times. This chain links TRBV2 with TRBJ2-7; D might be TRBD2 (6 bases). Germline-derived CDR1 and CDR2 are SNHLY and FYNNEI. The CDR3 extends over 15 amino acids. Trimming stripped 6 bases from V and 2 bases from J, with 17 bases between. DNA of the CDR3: TGTGCCAGCAGGTGGGATGGCGGGGAAACCTACGAGCAGTACTTC. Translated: CASRWDGGETYEQYF.

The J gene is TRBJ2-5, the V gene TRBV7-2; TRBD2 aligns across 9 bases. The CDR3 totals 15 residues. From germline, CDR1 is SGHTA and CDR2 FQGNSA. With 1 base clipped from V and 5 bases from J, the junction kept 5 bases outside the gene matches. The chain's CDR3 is CASSLVYAGGETQYF. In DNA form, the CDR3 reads TGTGCCAGCAGCTTAGTATACGCGGGGGGGGAGACCCAGTACTTC.

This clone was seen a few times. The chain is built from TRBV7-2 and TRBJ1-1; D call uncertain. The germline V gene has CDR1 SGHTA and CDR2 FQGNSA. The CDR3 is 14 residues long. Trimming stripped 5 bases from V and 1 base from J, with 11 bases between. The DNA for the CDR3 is TGTGCCAGCAGCCCAAGGACGACGAACACTGAAGCTTTCTTT. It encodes CASSPRTTNTEAFF.

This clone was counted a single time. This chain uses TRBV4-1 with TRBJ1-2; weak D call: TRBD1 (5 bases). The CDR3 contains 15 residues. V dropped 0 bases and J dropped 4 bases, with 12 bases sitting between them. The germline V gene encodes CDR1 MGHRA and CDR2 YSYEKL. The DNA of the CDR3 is TGCGCCAGCAGCCAAGAAGGGACGGACGCCTATGGCTACACCTTC. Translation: CASSQEGTDAYGYTF.

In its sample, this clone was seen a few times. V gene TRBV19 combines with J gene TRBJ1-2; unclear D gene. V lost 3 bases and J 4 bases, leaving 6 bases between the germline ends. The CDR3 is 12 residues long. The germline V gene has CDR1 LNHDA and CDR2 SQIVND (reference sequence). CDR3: CASSITAYGYTF. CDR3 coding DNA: TGTGCCAGTAGTATCACAGCCTATGGCTACACCTTC.

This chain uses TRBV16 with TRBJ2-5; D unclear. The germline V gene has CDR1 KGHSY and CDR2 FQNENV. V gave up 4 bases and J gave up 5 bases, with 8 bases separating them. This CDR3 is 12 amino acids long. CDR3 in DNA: TGTGCCAGCAGCCGCACGGTGGAGACCCAGTACTTC. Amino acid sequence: CASSRTVETQYF.

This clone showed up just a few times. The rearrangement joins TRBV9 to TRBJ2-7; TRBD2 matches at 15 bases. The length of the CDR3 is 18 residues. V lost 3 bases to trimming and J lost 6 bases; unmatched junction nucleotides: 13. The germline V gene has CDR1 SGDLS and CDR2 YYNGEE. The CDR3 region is CASSADPGLAGGSGEQYF. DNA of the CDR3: TGTGCCAGCAGCGCAGACCCCGGACTAGCGGGGGGGTCGGGCGAGCAGTACTTC.

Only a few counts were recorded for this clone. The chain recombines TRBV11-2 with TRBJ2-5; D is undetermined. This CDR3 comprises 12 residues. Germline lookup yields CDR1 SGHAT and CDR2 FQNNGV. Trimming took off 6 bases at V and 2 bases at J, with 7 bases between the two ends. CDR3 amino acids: CASRDPQETQYF. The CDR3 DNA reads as TGTGCCAGCAGAGACCCACAAGAGACCCAGTACTTC.

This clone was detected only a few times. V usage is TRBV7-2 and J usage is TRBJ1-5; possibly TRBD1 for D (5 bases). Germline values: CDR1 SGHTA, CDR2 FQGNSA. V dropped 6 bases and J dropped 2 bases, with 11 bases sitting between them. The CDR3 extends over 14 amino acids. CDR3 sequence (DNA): TGTGCCAGCAGTTGGAGGGGTGGCAATCAGCCCCAGCATTTT. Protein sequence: CASSWRGGNQPQHF.

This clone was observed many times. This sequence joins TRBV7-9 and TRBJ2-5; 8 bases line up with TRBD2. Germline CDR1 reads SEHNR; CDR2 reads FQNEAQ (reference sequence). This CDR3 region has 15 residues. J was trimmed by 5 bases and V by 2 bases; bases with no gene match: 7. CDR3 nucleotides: TGTGCCAGCAGCTTACGCGGGGGGATCGGCGAGACCCAGTACTTC. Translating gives CASSLRGGIGETQYF. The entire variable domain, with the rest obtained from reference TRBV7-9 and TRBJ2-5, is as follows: DTGVSQNPRHKITKRGQNVTFRCDPISEHNRLYWYRQTLGQGPEFLTYFQNEAQLEKSRLLSDRFSAERPKGSFSTLEIQRTEQGDSAMYLCASSLRGGIGETQYFGPGTRLLVL.

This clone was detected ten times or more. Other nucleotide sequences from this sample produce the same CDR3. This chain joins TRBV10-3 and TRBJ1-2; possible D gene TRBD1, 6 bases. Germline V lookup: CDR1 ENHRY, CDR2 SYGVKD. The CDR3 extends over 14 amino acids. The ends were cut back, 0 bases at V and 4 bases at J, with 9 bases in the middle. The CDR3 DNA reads TGTGCCATCAGTGAGTCGGGGACACTCTATGGCTACACCTTC. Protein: CAISESGTLYGYTF.

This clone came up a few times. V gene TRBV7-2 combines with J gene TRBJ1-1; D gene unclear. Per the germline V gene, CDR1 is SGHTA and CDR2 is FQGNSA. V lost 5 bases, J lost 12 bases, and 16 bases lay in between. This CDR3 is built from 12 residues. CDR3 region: CASSVNWVIPFF. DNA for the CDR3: TGTGCCAGCAGCGTTAATTGGGTTATACCTTTCTTT.

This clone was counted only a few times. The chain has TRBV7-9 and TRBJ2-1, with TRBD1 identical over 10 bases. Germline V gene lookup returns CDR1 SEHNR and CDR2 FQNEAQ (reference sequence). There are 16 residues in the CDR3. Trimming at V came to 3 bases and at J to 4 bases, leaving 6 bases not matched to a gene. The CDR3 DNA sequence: TGTGCCAGCAGCTTCATCGACAGGGGGCCATACAATGAGCAGTTCTTC. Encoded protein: CASSFIDRGPYNEQFF.

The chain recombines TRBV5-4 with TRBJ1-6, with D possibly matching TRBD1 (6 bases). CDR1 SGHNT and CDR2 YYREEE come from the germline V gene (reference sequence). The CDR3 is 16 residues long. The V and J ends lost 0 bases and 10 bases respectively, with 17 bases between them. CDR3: CASSLETGTIRSPLHF. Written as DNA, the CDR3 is TGTGCCAGCAGCTTGGAGACGGGGACAATACGATCACCCCTCCACTTT.

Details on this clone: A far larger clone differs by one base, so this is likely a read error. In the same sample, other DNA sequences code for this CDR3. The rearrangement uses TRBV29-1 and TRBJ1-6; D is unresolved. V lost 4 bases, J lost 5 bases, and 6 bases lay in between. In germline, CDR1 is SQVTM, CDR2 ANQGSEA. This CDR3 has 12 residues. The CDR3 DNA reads TGCAGCGTTGGGGCTAATAATTCACCCCTCCACTTT. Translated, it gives CSVGANNSPLHF.

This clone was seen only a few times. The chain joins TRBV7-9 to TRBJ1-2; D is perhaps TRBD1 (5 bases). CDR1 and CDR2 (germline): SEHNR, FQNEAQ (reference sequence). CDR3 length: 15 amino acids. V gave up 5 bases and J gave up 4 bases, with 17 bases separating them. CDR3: CASSPQGQRAYGYTF. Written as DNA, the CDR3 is TGTGCCAGCAGCCCCCAGGGCCAAAGGGCCTATGGCTACACCTTC.

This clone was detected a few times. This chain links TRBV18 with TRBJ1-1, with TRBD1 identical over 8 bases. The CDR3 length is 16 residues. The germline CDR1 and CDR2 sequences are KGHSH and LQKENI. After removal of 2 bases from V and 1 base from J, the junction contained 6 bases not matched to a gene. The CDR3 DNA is TGTGCCAGCTCACCATCCCCGACAGGGGCGAACACTGAAGCTTTCTTT. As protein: CASSPSPTGANTEAFF.

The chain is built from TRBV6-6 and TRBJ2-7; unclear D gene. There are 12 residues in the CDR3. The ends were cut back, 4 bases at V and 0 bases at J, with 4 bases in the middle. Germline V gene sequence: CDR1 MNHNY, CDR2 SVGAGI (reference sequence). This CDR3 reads CASSSSSYEQYF. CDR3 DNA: TGTGCCAGCAGTTCCAGCTCCTACGAGCAGTACTTC.

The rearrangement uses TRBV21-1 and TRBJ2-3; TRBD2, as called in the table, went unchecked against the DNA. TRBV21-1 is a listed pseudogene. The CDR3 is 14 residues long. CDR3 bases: TGTGCCAGCAGCCGGAGACTTAGCACAGATACGCAGTATTTT. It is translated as CASSRRLSTDTQYF.

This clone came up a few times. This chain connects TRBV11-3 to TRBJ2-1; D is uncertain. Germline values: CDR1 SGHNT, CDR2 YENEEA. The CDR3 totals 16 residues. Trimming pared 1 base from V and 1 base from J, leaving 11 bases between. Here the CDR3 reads CASSLGVATSYNEQFF. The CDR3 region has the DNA TGTGCCAGCAGCTTAGGAGTTGCCACTTCCTACAATGAGCAGTTCTTC.

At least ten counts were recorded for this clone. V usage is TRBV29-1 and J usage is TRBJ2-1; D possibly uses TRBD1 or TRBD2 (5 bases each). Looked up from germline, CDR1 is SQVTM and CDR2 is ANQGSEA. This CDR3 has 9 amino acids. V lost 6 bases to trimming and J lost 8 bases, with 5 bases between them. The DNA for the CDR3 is TGCAGCGTGGGGGATGAGCAGTTCTTC. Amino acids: CSVGDEQFF.